This is a list of T cell receptor beta chains from one sample in a study of post-analysis software for immune sequencing data. MiXCR, run by TCRdb on the PCR reads, gives a single entry per CDR3 protein. This table holds hundreds of thousands of distinct CDR3 sequences, roughly 30% found once. Material for sequencing was blood. The source of these receptors is a girl under 18 with multiple sclerosis. The CDR3 runs from the conserved cysteine through the conserved F or W. D genes are given only for firm matches. Clone size is not always given. Where it is, it says once, few, many or a class for expanded clones.

clone_size: NA; j_call: TRBJ1-2; v_call: TRBV29-1; d_call: NA; cdr3_aa: CSVEERVALPGYGYTF; cdr3_nt: TGCAGCGTTGAAGAACGGGTGGCCTTACCGGGCTATGGCTACACCTTC
clone_size: NA; j_call: TRBJ2-7; v_call: TRBV24-1; d_call: NA; cdr3_aa: CATSDFGQGVSYEQYF; cdr3_nt: TGTGCCACCAGTGATTTTGGGCAGGGAGTCTCCTACGAGCAGTACTTC
clone_size: NA; j_call: TRBJ1-1; v_call: TRBV5-1; d_call: NA; cdr3_aa: CASSLANNRAFF; cdr3_nt: TGCGCCAGCAGCTTGGCCAACAATCGGGCTTTCTTT
clone_size: few; j_call: TRBJ2-4; v_call: TRBV24-1; d_call: NA; cdr3_aa: CATSDPAHIQYF; cdr3_nt: TGTGCCACCAGTGACCCCGCGCACATTCAGTACTTC
clone_size: many; j_call: TRBJ2-3; v_call: TRBV7-2; d_call: NA; cdr3_aa: CASSSNRVGSTDTQYF; cdr3_nt: TGTGCCAGCAGCTCCAACAGGGTCGGTAGCACAGATACGCAGTATTTT
clone_size: NA; j_call: TRBJ2-5; v_call: TRBV11-2; d_call: TRBD2; cdr3_aa: CASSERALTSGVKTQYF; cdr3_nt: TGTGCCAGCAGCGAGAGAGCCCTAACTAGCGGGGTCAAGACCCAGTACTTC
clone_size: NA; j_call: TRBJ2-1; v_call: TRBV6-6; d_call: NA; cdr3_aa: CASSHPETGYNEQFF; cdr3_nt: TGTGCCAGCAGCCACCCCGAGACAGGATACAATGAGCAGTTCTTC
clone_size: NA; j_call: TRBJ2-1; v_call: TRBV7-2; d_call: NA; cdr3_aa: CASSLAVFEREFF; cdr3_nt: TGTGCCAGCAGCTTAGCGGTATTCGAACGAGAGTTCTTC
clone_size: NA; j_call: TRBJ2-3; v_call: TRBV12-3/TRBV12-4; d_call: TRBD2; cdr3_aa: CASSSTSWAGDTQYF; cdr3_nt: TGTGCCAGCAGTTCGACTAGCTGGGCTGGGGATACGCAGTATTTT
clone_size: few; j_call: TRBJ2-1; v_call: TRBV28; d_call: TRBD2; cdr3_aa: CASSSLAVTGVEQFF; cdr3_nt: TGTGCCAGCAGTTCACTAGCGGTCACGGGTGTGGAGCAGTTCTTC
clone_size: few; j_call: TRBJ2-7; v_call: TRBV20-1; d_call: TRBD2; cdr3_aa: CSARDLLAGVPYEQYF; cdr3_nt: TGCAGTGCTAGAGACCTGCTAGCGGGAGTCCCCTACGAGCAGTACTTC
clone_size: NA; j_call: TRBJ2-7; v_call: TRBV28; d_call: NA; cdr3_aa: CASHTGFHEQYF; cdr3_nt: TGTGCCAGCCACACAGGGTTCCACGAGCAGTACTTC
clone_size: few; j_call: TRBJ2-5; v_call: TRBV20-1; d_call: NA; cdr3_aa: CSARKQETQYF; cdr3_nt: TGCAGTGCTAGGAAGCAAGAGACCCAGTACTTC
clone_size: NA; j_call: TRBJ1-4; v_call: TRBV9; d_call: NA; cdr3_aa: CASSVADGRDEKLFF; cdr3_nt: TGTGCCAGCAGCGTAGCTGACGGGAGGGATGAAAAACTGTTTTTT
clone_size: NA; j_call: TRBJ2-3; v_call: TRBV20-1; d_call: TRBD2; cdr3_aa: CSAPNRLAGSTDTQYF; cdr3_nt: TGCAGCGCGCCAAATAGACTAGCGGGGAGCACAGATACGCAGTATTTT
clone_size: NA; j_call: TRBJ1-5; v_call: TRBV4-2; d_call: NA; cdr3_aa: CASSQDFGSNQPQHF; cdr3_nt: TGTGCCAGCAGCCAAGATTTCGGTAGCAATCAGCCCCAGCATTTT
clone_size: NA; j_call: TRBJ1-2; v_call: TRBV12-3/TRBV12-4; d_call: NA; cdr3_aa: CASRSDGTGLGYTF; cdr3_nt: TGTGCCAGCAGATCGGACGGTACTGGCCTGGGCTACACCTTC
clone_size: NA; j_call: TRBJ2-3; v_call: TRBV5-5; d_call: TRBD2; cdr3_aa: CASSSLLAGGGMAPDTQYF; cdr3_nt: TGTGCCAGCAGCTCCCTACTAGCGGGGGGCGGGATGGCGCCGGATACGCAGTATTTT
clone_size: NA; j_call: TRBJ2-7; v_call: TRBV29-1; d_call: TRBD2; cdr3_aa: CSVDIDWLAGPCEQYF; cdr3_nt: TGCAGCGTTGACATAGACTGGCTAGCGGGGCCCTGCGAGCAGTACTTC